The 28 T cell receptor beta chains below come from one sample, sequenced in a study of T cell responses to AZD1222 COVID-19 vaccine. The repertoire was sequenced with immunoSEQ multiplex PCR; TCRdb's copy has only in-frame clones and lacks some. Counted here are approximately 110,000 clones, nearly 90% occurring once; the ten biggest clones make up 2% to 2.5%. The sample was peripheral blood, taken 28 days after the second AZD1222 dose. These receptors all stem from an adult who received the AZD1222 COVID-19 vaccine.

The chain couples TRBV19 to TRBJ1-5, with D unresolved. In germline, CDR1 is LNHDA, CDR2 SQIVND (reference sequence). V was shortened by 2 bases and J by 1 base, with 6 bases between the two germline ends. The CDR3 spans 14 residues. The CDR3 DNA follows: TGTGCCAGTAGTATAATCCCCAGCAATCAGCCCCAGCATTTT. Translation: CASSIIPSNQPQHF.

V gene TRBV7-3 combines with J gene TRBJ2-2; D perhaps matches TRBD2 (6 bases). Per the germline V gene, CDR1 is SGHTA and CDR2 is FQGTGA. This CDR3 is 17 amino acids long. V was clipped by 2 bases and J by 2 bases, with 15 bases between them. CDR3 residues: CASSLFVAGLNTGELFF. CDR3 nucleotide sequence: TGTGCCAGCAGCTTATTCGTGGCAGGACTAAACACCGGGGAGCTGTTTTTT.

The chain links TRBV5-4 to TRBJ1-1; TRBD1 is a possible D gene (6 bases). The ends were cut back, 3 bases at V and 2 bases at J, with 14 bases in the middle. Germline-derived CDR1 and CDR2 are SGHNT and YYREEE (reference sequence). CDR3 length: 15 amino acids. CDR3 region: CASSYLQGTNTEAFF. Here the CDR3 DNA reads TGTGCCAGCAGCTACTTACAGGGAACTAACACTGAAGCTTTCTTT. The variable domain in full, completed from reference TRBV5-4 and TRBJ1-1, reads ETGVTQSPTHLIKTRGQQVTLRCSSQSGHNTVSWYQQALGQGPQFIFQYYREEENGRGNFPPRFSGLQFPNYSSELNVNALELDDSALYLCASSYLQGTNTEAFFGQGTRLTVV.

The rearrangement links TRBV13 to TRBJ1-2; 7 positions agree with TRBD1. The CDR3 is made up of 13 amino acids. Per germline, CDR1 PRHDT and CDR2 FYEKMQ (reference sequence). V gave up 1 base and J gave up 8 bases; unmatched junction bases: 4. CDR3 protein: CASSLASGGGYTF. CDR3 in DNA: TGTGCCAGCAGCTTAGCTTCAGGGGGAGGCTACACCTTC.

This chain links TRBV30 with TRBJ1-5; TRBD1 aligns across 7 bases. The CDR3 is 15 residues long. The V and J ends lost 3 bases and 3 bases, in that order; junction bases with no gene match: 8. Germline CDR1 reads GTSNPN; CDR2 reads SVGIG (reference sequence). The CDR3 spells CAWRGVEGANQPQHF. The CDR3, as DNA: TGTGCCTGGAGAGGGGTGGAGGGGGCCAATCAGCCCCAGCATTTT. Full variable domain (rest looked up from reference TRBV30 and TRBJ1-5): SQTIHQWPATLVQPVGSPLSLECTVEGTSNPNLYWYRQAAGRGLQLLFYSVGIGQISSEVPQNLSASRPQDRQFILSSKKLLLSDSGFYLCAWRGVEGANQPQHFGDGTRLSIL.

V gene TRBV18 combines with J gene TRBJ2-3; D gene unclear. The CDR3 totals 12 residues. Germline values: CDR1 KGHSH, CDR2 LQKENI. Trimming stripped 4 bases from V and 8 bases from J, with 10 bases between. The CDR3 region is CASSRSRATQYF. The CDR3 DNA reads TGTGCCAGCTCACGGTCAAGGGCTACGCAGTATTTT.

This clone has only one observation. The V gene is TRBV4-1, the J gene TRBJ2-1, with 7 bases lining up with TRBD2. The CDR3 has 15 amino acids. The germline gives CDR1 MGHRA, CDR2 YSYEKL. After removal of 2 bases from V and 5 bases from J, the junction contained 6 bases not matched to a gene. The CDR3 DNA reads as TGCGCCAGCAGCCAATGGGCGGGAGCCGACAATGAGCAGTTCTTC. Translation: CASSQWAGADNEQFF.

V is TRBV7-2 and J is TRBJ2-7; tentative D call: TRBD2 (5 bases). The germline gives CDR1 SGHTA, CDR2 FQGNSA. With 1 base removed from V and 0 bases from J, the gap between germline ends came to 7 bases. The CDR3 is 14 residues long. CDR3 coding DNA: TGTGCCAGCAGCTTAGGGGCGGGCTCCTACGAGCAGTACTTC. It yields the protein CASSLGAGSYEQYF.

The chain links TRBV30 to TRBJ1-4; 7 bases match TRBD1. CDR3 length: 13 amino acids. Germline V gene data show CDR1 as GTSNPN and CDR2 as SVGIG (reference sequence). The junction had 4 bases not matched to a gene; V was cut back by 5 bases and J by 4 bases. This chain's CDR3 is CAWRDSYNEKLFF. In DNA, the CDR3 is TGTGCCTGGCGGGACAGTTATAATGAAAAACTGTTTTTT.

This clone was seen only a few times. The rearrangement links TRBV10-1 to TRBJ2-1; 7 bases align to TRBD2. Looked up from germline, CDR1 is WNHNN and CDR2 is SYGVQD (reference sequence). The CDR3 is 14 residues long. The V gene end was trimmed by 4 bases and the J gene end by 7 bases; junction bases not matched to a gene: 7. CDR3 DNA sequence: TGCGCCAGCAGTGGGGCTAGCGGTGATAATGAGCAGTTCTTC. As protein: CASSGASGDNEQFF.

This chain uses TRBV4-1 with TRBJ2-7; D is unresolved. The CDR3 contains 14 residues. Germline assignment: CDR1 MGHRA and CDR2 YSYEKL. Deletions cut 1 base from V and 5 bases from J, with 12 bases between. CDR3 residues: CASSQVEAVDEQYF. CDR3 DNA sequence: TGCGCCAGCAGCCAAGTAGAAGCAGTCGACGAGCAGTACTTC.

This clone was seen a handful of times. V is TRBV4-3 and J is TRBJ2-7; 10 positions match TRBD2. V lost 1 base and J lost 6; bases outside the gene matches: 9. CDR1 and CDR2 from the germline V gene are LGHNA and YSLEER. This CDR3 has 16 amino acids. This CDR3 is CASSQGGLAGVAEQYF. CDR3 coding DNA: TGCGCCAGCAGCCAAGGGGGGCTAGCGGGAGTTGCCGAGCAGTACTTC.

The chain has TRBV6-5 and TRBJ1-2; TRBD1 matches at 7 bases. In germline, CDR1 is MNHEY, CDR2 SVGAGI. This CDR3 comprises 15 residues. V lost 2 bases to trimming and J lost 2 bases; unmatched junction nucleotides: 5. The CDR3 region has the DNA TGTGCCAGCAGTTACATCCGGGACAGCAACTATGGCTACACCTTC. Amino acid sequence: CASSYIRDSNYGYTF.

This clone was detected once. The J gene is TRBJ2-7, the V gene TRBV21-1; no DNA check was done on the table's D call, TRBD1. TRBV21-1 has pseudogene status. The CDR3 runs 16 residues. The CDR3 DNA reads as TGTGCCAGCAGCACCCCCTGGGTGGCAGGGGCCTACGAGCAGTACTTC. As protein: CASSTPWVAGAYEQYF.

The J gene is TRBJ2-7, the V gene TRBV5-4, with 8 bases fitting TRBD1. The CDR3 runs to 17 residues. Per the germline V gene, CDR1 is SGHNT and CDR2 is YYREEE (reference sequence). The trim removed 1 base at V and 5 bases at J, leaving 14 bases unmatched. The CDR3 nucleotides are TGTGCCAGCAGCTTGAACCCATGGTCAGGGGGCTTGAACGAGCAGTACTTC. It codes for CASSLNPWSGGLNEQYF.

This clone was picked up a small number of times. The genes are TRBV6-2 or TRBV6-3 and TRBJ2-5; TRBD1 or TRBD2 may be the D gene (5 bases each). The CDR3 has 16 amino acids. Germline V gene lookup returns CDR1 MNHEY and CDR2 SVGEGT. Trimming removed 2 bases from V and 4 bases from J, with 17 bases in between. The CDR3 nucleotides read TGTGCCAGCAGTTACCTCGCAGGGAGACCTTTAGAGACCCAGTACTTC. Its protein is CASSYLAGRPLETQYF.

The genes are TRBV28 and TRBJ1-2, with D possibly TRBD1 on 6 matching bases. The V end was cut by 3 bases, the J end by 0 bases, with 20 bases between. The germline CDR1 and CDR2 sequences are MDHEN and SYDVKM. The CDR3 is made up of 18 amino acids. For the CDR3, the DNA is TGTGCCAGCAGTTTCAACAGGGAGATACCTAGGCCTAACTATGGCTACACCTTC. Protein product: CASSFNREIPRPNYGYTF.

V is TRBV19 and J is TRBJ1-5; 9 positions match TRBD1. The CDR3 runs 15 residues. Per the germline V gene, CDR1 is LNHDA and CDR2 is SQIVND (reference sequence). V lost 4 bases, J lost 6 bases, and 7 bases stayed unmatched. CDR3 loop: CASSTPGQGTQPQHF. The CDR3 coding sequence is TGTGCCAGTAGTACACCGGGACAGGGTACTCAGCCCCAGCATTTT.

This CDR3 is CASREDRVNEKLFF. The CDR3 nucleotides are TGTGCCAGCAGAGAGGACAGGGTTAATGAAAAACTGTTTTTT. V is TRBV6-5 and J is TRBJ1-4; 8 bases match TRBD1. Germline lookup yields CDR1 MNHEY and CDR2 SVGAGI. This CDR3 has 14 residues. V shed 6 bases, J shed 4 bases, and the junction held 4 bases outside the gene matches.

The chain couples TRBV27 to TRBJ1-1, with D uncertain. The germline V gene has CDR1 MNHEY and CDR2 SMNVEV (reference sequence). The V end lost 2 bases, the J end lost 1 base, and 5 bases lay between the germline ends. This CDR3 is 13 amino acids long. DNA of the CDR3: TGTGCCAGCAGTTTACATGGGAACACTGAAGCTTTCTTT. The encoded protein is CASSLHGNTEAFF.

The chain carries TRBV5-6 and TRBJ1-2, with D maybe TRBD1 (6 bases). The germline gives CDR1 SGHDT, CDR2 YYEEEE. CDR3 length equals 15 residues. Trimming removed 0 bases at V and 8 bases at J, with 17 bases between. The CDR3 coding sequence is TGTGCCAGCAGCTTGGCCTCCTGGGGGGCGAGCGGCTACACCTTC. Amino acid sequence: CASSLASWGASGYTF.

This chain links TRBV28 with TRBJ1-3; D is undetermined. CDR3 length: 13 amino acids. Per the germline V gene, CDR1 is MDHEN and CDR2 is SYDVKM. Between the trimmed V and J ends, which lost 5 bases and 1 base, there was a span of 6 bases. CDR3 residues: CASSLGSGNTIYF. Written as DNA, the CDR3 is TGTGCCAGCAGTCTGGGATCTGGAAACACCATATATTTT.

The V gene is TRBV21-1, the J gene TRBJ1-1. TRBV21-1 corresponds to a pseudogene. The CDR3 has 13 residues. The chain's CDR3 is CASSKSWVSEAFF. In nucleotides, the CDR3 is TGTGCCAGCAGCAAATCTTGGGTGTCTGAAGCTTTCTTT.

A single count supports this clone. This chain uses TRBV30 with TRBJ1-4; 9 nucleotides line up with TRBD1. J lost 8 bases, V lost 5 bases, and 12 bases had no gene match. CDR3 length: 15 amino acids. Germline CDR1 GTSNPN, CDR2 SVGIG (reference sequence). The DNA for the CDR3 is TGTGCCTGGCAATCCAGACAGGGGGGTGAAGAAAAACTGTTTTTT. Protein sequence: CAWQSRQGGEEKLFF.

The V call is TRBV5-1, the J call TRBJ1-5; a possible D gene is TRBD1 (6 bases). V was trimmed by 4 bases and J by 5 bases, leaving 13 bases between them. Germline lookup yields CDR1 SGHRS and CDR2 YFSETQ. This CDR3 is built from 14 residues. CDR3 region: CASSPTGNDQPQHF. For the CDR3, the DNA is TGCGCCAGCAGCCCAACAGGGAATGATCAGCCCCAGCATTTT.

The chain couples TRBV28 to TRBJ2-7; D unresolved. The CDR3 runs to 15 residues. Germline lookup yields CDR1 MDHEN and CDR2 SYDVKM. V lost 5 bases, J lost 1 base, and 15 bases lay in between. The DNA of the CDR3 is TGTGCCAGCAGTCGCGAAGGGATGAGATCCTACGAGCAGTACTTC. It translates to CASSREGMRSYEQYF.

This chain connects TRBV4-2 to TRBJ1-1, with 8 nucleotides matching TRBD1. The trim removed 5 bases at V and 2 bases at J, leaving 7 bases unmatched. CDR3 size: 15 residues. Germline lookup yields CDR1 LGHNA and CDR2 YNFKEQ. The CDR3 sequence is CASSSRDRPNTEAFF. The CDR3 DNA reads TGTGCCAGCAGCTCCCGGGACAGGCCTAACACTGAAGCTTTCTTT.

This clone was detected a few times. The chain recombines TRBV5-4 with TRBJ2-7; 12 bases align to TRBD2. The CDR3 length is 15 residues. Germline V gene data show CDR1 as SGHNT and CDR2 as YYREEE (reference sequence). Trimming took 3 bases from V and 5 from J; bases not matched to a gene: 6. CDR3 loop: CASSSRTSGIDEQYF. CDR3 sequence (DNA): TGTGCCAGCAGCTCCCGGACTAGCGGGATTGACGAGCAGTACTTC.